The 24 T cell receptor beta chains below were found in one sample sequenced in a study of T cell repertoires in cytomegalovirus infection. TCRdb re-called the reads with MiXCR, one entry per CDR3 protein. Of over 150,000 distinct CDR3 sequences listed, 13% to 15% are singletons. Source material: PBMCs. The receptor set was obtained from a human donor in good health (CMV status not recorded). Some clones in this sample may be carry-over from other donors' samples.

This clonotype was seen many times. This chain links TRBV6-2 or TRBV6-3 with TRBJ2-1; the D is unclear. This CDR3 is built from 12 residues. V was cut by 4 bases and J by 9 bases, with 10 bases left in between. In germline, CDR1 is MNHEY, CDR2 SVGEGT. CDR3 in DNA: TGTGCCAGCAGTTTAAACAGAGGTGAGCAGTTCTTC. Encoded protein: CASSLNRGEQFF.

Regarding this clonotype: A read error may be the cause here, since a much bigger clone is one base away. V and J are TRBV6-2 or TRBV6-3 and TRBJ2-1; TRBD2 agrees at 8 bases. Germline V lookup: CDR1 MNHEY, CDR2 SVGEGT. The CDR3 totals 15 residues. CDR3 loop: CATSLAGPSYNEQFF. Written as DNA, the CDR3 is TGTGCCACCAGTTTAGCGGGACCCTCCTACAATGAGCAGTTCTTC.

A few counts support this clonotype. The V gene is TRBV27, the J gene TRBJ1-2, with a tentative D call TRBD1 (6 bases). Trimming stripped 5 bases from V and 6 bases from J, with 13 bases between. CDR1 and CDR2 from the germline V gene are MNHEY and SMNVEV (reference sequence). This CDR3 has 13 residues. The CDR3 is CASSPRDMNGYTF. In nucleotides, the CDR3 is TGTGCCAGCAGTCCCCGGGACATGAATGGCTACACCTTC.

This clonotype was found many times. The chain joins TRBV7-2 to TRBJ2-7; TRBD1 agrees at 8 bases. Germline CDR1 is SGHTA and CDR2 is FQGNSA. V lost 3 bases and J lost 3; bases outside the gene matches: 10. The CDR3 runs to 16 residues. This CDR3 is CASSFGYRTGLYEQYF. The CDR3 nucleotides are TGTGCCAGCAGCTTCGGGTACCGGACAGGGCTCTACGAGCAGTACTTC.

This clonotype was detected ten times or more. This sequence joins TRBV6-1 and TRBJ1-5; unclear D gene. Deletions cut 6 bases from V and 3 bases from J, with 3 bases between. This CDR3 region has 11 residues. Germline CDR1 is MNHNS and CDR2 is SASEGT. CDR3 sequence reads: CASRTNQPQHF. The CDR3 nucleotides are TGTGCCAGCAGGACCAATCAGCCCCAGCATTTT.

This rearrangement joins TRBV29-1 to TRBJ1-2; D call uncertain. Germline V gene sequence: CDR1 SQVTM, CDR2 ANQGSEA. The germline V and J ends were trimmed by 2 bases and 3 bases, with 7 bases remaining between them. The CDR3 has 12 residues. CDR3 loop: CSVELTDYGYTF. The DNA of the CDR3 is TGCAGCGTTGAATTGACGGACTATGGCTACACCTTC.

V and J are TRBV29-1 and TRBJ1-3; no clear D gene. The CDR3 totals 14 residues. V lost 2 bases to trimming and J lost 0 bases, with 8 bases between them. Germline CDR1 reads SQVTM; CDR2 reads ANQGSEA. CDR3 nucleotide sequence: TGCAGCGTTGAATTGGCAGGCTCTGGAAACACCATATATTTT. Protein: CSVELAGSGNTIYF. Supplemented by reference TRBV29-1 and TRBJ1-3, the full variable domain reads SAVISQKPSRDICQRGTSLTIQCQVDSQVTMMFWYRQQPGQSLTLIATANQGSEATYESGFVIDKFPISRPNLTFSTLTVSNMSPEDSSIYLCSVELAGSGNTIYFGEGSWLTVV.

This clonotype came up many times. The chain employs TRBV11-2 and TRBJ1-6; D gene uncertain. V was trimmed by 2 bases and J by 6 bases, leaving 8 bases between them. This CDR3 is built from 14 residues. Germline V lookup: CDR1 SGHAT, CDR2 FQNNGV. CDR3 sequence (DNA): TGTGCCAGCAGCTTAACCCAATTTAATTCACCCCTCCACTTT. Translated: CASSLTQFNSPLHF. Filled out from reference TRBV11-2 and TRBJ1-6, the complete variable domain reads EAGVAQSPRYKIIEKRQSVAFWCNPISGHATLYWYQQILGQGPKLLIQFQNNGVVDDSQLPKDRFSAERLKGVDSTLKIQPAKLEDSAVYLCASSLTQFNSPLHFGNGTRLTVT.

About this clonotype: The junction and the germline gene differ at one end; a read error may be behind it. The CDR3 bases are TGCAGTGCTAGAGTCTCCGACAACACCCGTTACAATGAGCAGTTGTTC. Protein sequence: CSARVSDNTRYNEQLF. The chain is built from TRBV20-1 and TRBJ2-1; D unclear. This CDR3 has 16 residues. The V gene's germline CDR1 is DFQATT and CDR2 SNEGSKA (reference sequence).

The genes are TRBV19 and TRBJ2-1, with 8 positions matching TRBD1. V was clipped by 5 bases and J by 2 bases; unmatched bases: 11. The CDR3 loop spans 17 amino acids. Germline V lookup: CDR1 LNHDA, CDR2 SQIVND (reference sequence). The CDR3 protein is CASSLSTTGGAYNEQFF. CDR3 coding DNA: TGTGCCAGTAGTCTCTCAACAACAGGGGGTGCCTACAATGAGCAGTTCTTC.

This clonotype showed up just a few times. This sequence joins TRBV14 and TRBJ2-1, with TRBD1 matching over 11 bases. With V trimmed by 4 bases and J by 4 bases, 6 bases remained unmatched. In germline, CDR1 is SGHDN, CDR2 FVKESK. This CDR3 has 16 residues. The CDR3 loop reads CASSLYGQGAYNEQFF. CDR3 nucleotides: TGTGCCAGCAGCCTCTATGGACAGGGGGCTTACAATGAGCAGTTCTTC.

This clonotype was detected ten times or more. The genes are TRBV7-2 and TRBJ2-7, with 12 bases aligning to TRBD2. Germline values: CDR1 SGHTA, CDR2 FQGNSA. V lost 3 bases to trimming and J lost 0 bases; unmatched junction nucleotides: 6. The CDR3 is 17 amino acids. DNA for the CDR3: TGTGCCAGCAGCTTCCGACTAGCGGGGGCCCCCTCCTACGAGCAGTACTTC. This codes for CASSFRLAGAPSYEQYF. The variable domain in full, completed from reference TRBV7-2 and TRBJ2-7, reads GAGVSQSPSNKVTEKGKDVELRCDPISGHTALYWYRQSLGQGLEFLIYFQGNSAPDKSGLPSDRFSAERTGGSVSTLTIQRTQQEDSAVYLCASSFRLAGAPSYEQYFGPGTRLTVT.

CDR3 residues: CASSLALGTGPQETQYF. In DNA, the CDR3 is TGTGCCAGCAGCTTAGCCCTGGGGACAGGGCCCCAAGAGACCCAGTACTTC. The V and J genes are TRBV11-2 and TRBJ2-5, with 9 positions matching TRBD1. This CDR3 region has 17 residues. The germline V gene encodes CDR1 SGHAT and CDR2 FQNNGV. With V trimmed by 1 base and J by 1 base, 7 bases remained unmatched.

In this sample, this clonotype turned up a few times. The J gene is TRBJ2-5, the V gene TRBV6-2 or TRBV6-3, with D perhaps TRBD1 or TRBD2 (7 bases each). V was clipped by 5 bases and J by 4 bases, with 20 bases between them. CDR1 MNHEY and CDR2 SVGEGT come from the germline V gene. This CDR3 has 16 residues. The CDR3 DNA follows: TGTGCCAGCAGTCCTCTGGGGAGGGGGCCGGGAGAGACCCAGTACTTC. Its translation is CASSPLGRGPGETQYF.

This clonotype showed up many times. The chain links TRBV11-2 to TRBJ2-7, with unresolved D. V lost 2 bases and J lost 3, with 8 bases in between. The CDR3 is 13 residues long. CDR1 is SGHAT and CDR2 is FQNNGV in the germline V gene. CDR3 loop: CASSLTAYYEQYF. CDR3 sequence (DNA): TGTGCCAGCAGCTTAACTGCATACTACGAGCAGTACTTC.

This clonotype was seen at least ten times. The chain carries TRBV20-1 and TRBJ1-1, with D perhaps matching TRBD1 (6 bases). The CDR3 is 12 amino acids. Germline loops: CDR1 DFQATT, CDR2 SNEGSKA (reference sequence). V was pared by 6 bases and J by 4 bases, with 12 bases between. The CDR3 DNA reads TGCAGTGCCCAGGGGTCGGTCACTGAAGCTTTCTTT. Residues: CSAQGSVTEAFF.

This clonotype came up many times. This rearrangement joins TRBV4-1 to TRBJ1-4, with no clear D. Trimming pared 3 bases from V and 8 bases from J, leaving 13 bases between. This CDR3 region has 14 residues. From germline, CDR1 is MGHRA and CDR2 YSYEKL. The CDR3 nucleotides are TGCGCCAGCAGCCAGTGGGCCGGTGGGGAAAAACTGTTTTTT. As protein: CASSQWAGGEKLFF.

This clonotype appeared many times. The rearrangement uses TRBV2 and TRBJ2-6; no clear D gene. This CDR3 comprises 17 residues. The germline CDR1 and CDR2 sequences are SNHLY and FYNNEI. V was cut by 3 bases and J by 0 bases, with 12 bases left in between. The CDR3 sequence: CASSEGGARSGANVLTF. The CDR3 bases are TGTGCCAGCAGTGAGGGCGGCGCTCGCTCTGGGGCCAACGTCCTGACTTTC. Combining the CDR3 with reference TRBV2 and TRBJ2-6 gives the whole variable domain EPEVTQTPSHQVTQMGQEVILRCVPISNHLYFYWYRQILGQKVEFLVSFYNNEISEKSEIFDDQFSVERPDGSNFTLKIRSTKLEDSAMYFCASSEGGARSGANVLTFGAGSRLTVL.

The CDR3 loop is CASSLGQANQPQHF. The CDR3 nucleotides are TGTGCCAGCAGTTTAGGACAGGCCAATCAGCCCCAGCATTTT. V and J are TRBV6-5 and TRBJ1-5; TRBD1 agrees at 7 bases. There are 14 residues in the CDR3. V was clipped by 4 bases and J by 3 bases; unmatched bases: 3. CDR1 and CDR2 from the germline V gene are MNHEY and SVGAGI.

This clonotype has a count of ten or more. The chain has TRBV7-2 and TRBJ1-1; D is unresolved. Trimming pared 5 bases from V and 1 base from J, leaving 11 bases between. The CDR3 loop spans 14 amino acids. CDR1 SGHTA and CDR2 FQGNSA come from the germline V gene. The CDR3 nucleotides are TGTGCCAGCAGCGTCGGACGGACGAACACTGAAGCTTTCTTT. Protein sequence: CASSVGRTNTEAFF.

This sequence joins TRBV4-3 and TRBJ1-2; D is unclear. Germline-derived CDR1 and CDR2 are LGHNA and YSLEER. Trimming cost V 3 bases and J 4 bases, with 3 bases left between them. The CDR3 length is 11 residues. CDR3 sequence (DNA): TGCGCCAGCAGCCAGGGCTATGGCTACACCTTC. Protein: CASSQGYGYTF.

This clonotype has ten or more counts. The gene calls are TRBV10-3 and TRBJ1-4, with D unresolved. V was trimmed by 3 bases and J by 5 bases, leaving 10 bases between them. Looked up from germline, CDR1 is ENHRY and CDR2 is SYGVKD. The CDR3 has 14 amino acids. The DNA for the CDR3 is TGTGCCATCAGTGATGGGCAGCCCAATGAAAAACTGTTTTTT. Translating gives CAISDGQPNEKLFF.

At least ten counts were recorded for this clonotype. The V and J genes are TRBV7-2 and TRBJ2-1, with 13 bases matching TRBD2. Germline CDR1 is SGHTA and CDR2 is FQGNSA. The CDR3 is 15 residues long. V lost 7 bases and J lost 6; bases outside the gene matches: 6. CDR3: CASTRTSGSSNEQFF. In DNA form, the CDR3 reads TGTGCCAGCACCAGGACTAGCGGGAGTAGCAATGAGCAGTTCTTC. Supplemented by reference TRBV7-2 and TRBJ2-1, the full variable domain reads GAGVSQSPSNKVTEKGKDVELRCDPISGHTALYWYRQSLGQGLEFLIYFQGNSAPDKSGLPSDRFSAERTGGSVSTLTIQRTQQEDSAVYLCASTRTSGSSNEQFFGPGTRLTVL.

This clonotype occurred many times. The chain employs TRBV11-2 and TRBJ1-3, with 7 bases matching TRBD1. Germline lookup yields CDR1 SGHAT and CDR2 FQNNGV. V lost 5 bases and J lost 0; bases outside the gene matches: 7. The CDR3 loop spans 16 amino acids. In nucleotides, the CDR3 is TGTGCCAGCAGCCTACTTGACAGGGCCTCTGGAAACACCATATATTTT. Protein product: CASSLLDRASGNTIYF.